The present T cell receptor (beta chain) was sequenced within a study of T cell responses to AZD1222 COVID-19 vaccine. This CDR3 has 12 residues. Trimming shortened V by 5 bases and J by 7 bases, and 11 bases separated the two germline ends. Using immunoSEQ multiplex PCR, the repertoire was profiled, and TCRdb retains in-frame clones only, with some absent. The sample has 75,000 to 85,000 clones, 85% to 90% seen once. Regarding this clone: No antigen is known for it.

Study-level points and caveats: Clonal diversity may have been underestimated, and the donors were mostly white British, with more females than males. Repertoire sampling happened only post peak T cell response. Baseline testing showed seropositivity in only a handful of AZD1222 recipients. Spike as a whole was targeted by vaccine-associated CD4 TCRs, dominant at 160-218 and 743-854.

The chain joins TRBV12-3 or TRBV12-4 to TRBJ1-2; D not certain. The starting material was peripheral blood, obtained 28 days after the second AZD1222 dose. The clonotype comes from an adult who received the AZD1222 COVID-19 vaccine. Here the CDR3 reads CASSLPLGGYTF. The CDR3 coding sequence is TGTGCCAGCAGTCTCCCCCTGGGTGGCTACACCTTC.